The 2 T cell receptor beta chains in this list originate from one sample, sequenced in a study of technical replicates of blood from a handful of donors. The repertoire was sequenced with immunoSEQ multiplex PCR; TCRdb's copy has only in-frame clones and lacks some. This table holds about 63,000 clones, about 87% found once. The sample comprised PBMCs. These receptors were taken from a human donor in good health. Some clones in this sample may be carry-over from other donors' samples.

The chain recombines TRBV5-6 with TRBJ2-1; 8 bases are shared with TRBD2. Losses at the gene ends were 3 bases for V and 7 bases for J; bases not matched to a gene: 9. CDR1 is SGHDT and CDR2 is YYEEEE in the germline V gene. The CDR3 contains 15 residues. CDR3 region: CASSYAAGVPNEQFF. The CDR3 DNA is TGTGCCAGCAGCTACGCAGCGGGAGTTCCTAATGAGCAGTTCTTC. The full variable domain, in which reference TRBV5-6 and TRBJ2-1 provide the parts outside the CDR3, is DAGVTQSPTHLIKTRGQQVTLRCSPKSGHDTVSWYQQALGQGPQFIFQYYEEEERQRGNFPDRFSGHQFPNYSSELNVNALLLGDSALYLCASSYAAGVPNEQFFGPGTRLTVL.

The chain recombines TRBV7-2 with TRBJ2-7, with D unclear. V lost 7 bases, J lost 4 bases, and 14 bases lay in between. From germline, CDR1 is SGHTA and CDR2 FQGNSA. This CDR3 comprises 13 residues. The CDR3: CASKPPSGYEQYF. In nucleotides, the CDR3 is TGTGCCAGCAAGCCCCCGTCGGGTTACGAGCAGTACTTC. The variable domain in full, completed from reference TRBV7-2 and TRBJ2-7, reads GAGVSQSPSNKVTEKGKDVELRCDPISGHTALYWYRQSLGQGLEFLIYFQGNSAPDKSGLPSDRFSAERTGGSVSTLTIQRTQQEDSAVYLCASKPPSGYEQYFGPGTRLTVT.